Below are 8 T cell receptor beta chains sequenced from a single sample in a study of shared clonotypes between healthy human individuals. Sequencing used immunoSEQ multiplex PCR; TCRdb keeps in-frame clones, though not all of them. This sample carries approximately 2,300,000 clones, roughly 90% of them seen once, and the ten largest clones take 0.37%. Sequenced sample: naive CD4+ T cells from PBMCs. Regarding subset: CD45RA+ positively selected. These receptors all stem from a man in his late teens or twenties in good health. Some clones in this sample may be carry-over from other donors' samples.

The V call is TRBV28, the J call TRBJ2-7; weak D call: TRBD2 (6 bases). CDR3 length: 13 amino acids. CDR1 and CDR2 (germline): MDHEN, SYDVKM. Trimming shortened V by 5 bases and J by 5 bases, and 13 bases separated the two germline ends. CDR3 amino acids: CASSRRERNEQYF. The CDR3, as DNA: TGTGCCAGCAGTCGCCGGGAGAGGAACGAGCAGTACTTC.

This clone was picked up a small number of times. The chain links TRBV29-1 to TRBJ1-5; D is uncertain. V was shortened by 6 bases and J by 4 bases, with 13 bases between the two germline ends. The CDR3 totals 13 residues. Germline V CDR1 and CDR2: SQVTM, ANQGSEA. CDR3: CSVGETVNQPQHF. The CDR3 coding sequence is TGCAGCGTGGGAGAAACAGTTAATCAGCCCCAGCATTTT. Using reference TRBV29-1 and TRBJ1-5 for the parts outside the CDR3, the full variable domain is SAVISQKPSRDICQRGTSLTIQCQVDSQVTMMFWYRQQPGQSLTLIATANQGSEATYESGFVIDKFPISRPNLTFSTLTVSNMSPEDSSIYLCSVGETVNQPQHFGDGTRLSIL.

This chain links TRBV6-1 with TRBJ2-7; a weak D match, TRBD1 (5 bases). The CDR3 covers 13 residues. Looked up from germline, CDR1 is MNHNS and CDR2 is SASEGT. V lost 7 bases and J 5 bases, leaving 15 bases between the germline ends. CDR3 sequence reads: CASTKPGFHEQYF. The CDR3 bases are TGTGCCAGCACCAAGCCAGGGTTCCACGAGCAGTACTTC.

The rearrangement joins TRBV28 to TRBJ1-3; no reliable D call. Trimming removed 6 bases from V and 0 bases from J, with 9 bases in between. There are 14 residues in the CDR3. In germline, CDR1 is MDHEN, CDR2 SYDVKM. The CDR3 here is CASSTYTSGNTIYF. The DNA of the CDR3 is TGTGCCAGCAGCACCTATACCTCTGGAAACACCATATATTTT.

J is TRBJ2-7 and V is TRBV6-5; TRBD2 might be the D (6 bases). The CDR3 spans 13 residues. The V end lost 5 bases, the J end lost 6 bases, and 14 bases lay between the germline ends. Germline V lookup: CDR1 MNHEY, CDR2 SVGAGI. The CDR3 loop reads CASSGGTSREQYF. CDR3 nucleotides: TGTGCCAGCAGTGGCGGGACCTCTCGCGAGCAGTACTTC.

The rearrangement links TRBV29-1 to TRBJ1-1, with D tentatively TRBD1 (5 bases). Germline lookup yields CDR1 SQVTM and CDR2 ANQGSEA. This CDR3 has 13 residues. Trimming took 4 bases from V and 7 from J, leaving 16 bases between them. In DNA, the CDR3 is TGCAGCGTTGCATACAGGACGCGACATGAAGCTTTCTTT. Protein product: CSVAYRTRHEAFF. The whole variable domain, remainder taken from reference TRBV29-1 and TRBJ1-1, is SAVISQKPSRDICQRGTSLTIQCQVDSQVTMMFWYRQQPGQSLTLIATANQGSEATYESGFVIDKFPISRPNLTFSTLTVSNMSPEDSSIYLCSVAYRTRHEAFFGQGTRLTVV.

The genes are TRBV4-1 and TRBJ1-2; D is unclear. Trimming left V 0 bases short and J 0 bases short, with 11 bases between. From germline, CDR1 is MGHRA and CDR2 YSYEKL. This CDR3 region has 16 residues. The CDR3 loop reads CASSQDRTATNYGYTF. The CDR3 bases are TGCGCCAGCAGCCAAGATAGGACTGCAACTAACTATGGCTACACCTTC.

J is TRBJ2-3 and V is TRBV5-8, with D uncertain. This CDR3 spans 15 amino acids. Trimming stripped 4 bases from V and 0 bases from J, with 12 bases between. The germline CDR1 and CDR2 sequences are SGHTS and YDEGEE. The chain's CDR3 is CASSPDPGSTDTQYF. Written as DNA, the CDR3 is TGTGCCAGCAGCCCCGACCCTGGCAGCACAGATACGCAGTATTTT.